The subject of this entry is one T cell receptor beta chain. The antigen remains unidentified. Every one of the donors was a Caucasian adult that lived in Nashville, Tennessee. CDR1 and CDR2 from the germline V gene are MNHEY and SMNVEV (reference sequence). This CDR3 is 15 amino acids long. Trimming took off 0 bases at V and 4 bases at J, with 12 bases between the two ends. This specimen comes from a study of shared clonotypes between healthy human individuals. Study-wide background: Participating donors consisted of two women and a few men aged 18 to 49.

Generated by immunoSEQ multiplex PCR, the TCRdb table keeps only in-frame clones and is missing some. The table records about 470,000 clones, more than 75% of them present only once. Findings and caveats of the study: Only blood samples were collected, and tissue repertoires likely differ.

Sequencing input: PBMCs. The chain couples TRBV27 to TRBJ1-1; no definite D call. The sequence was collected from a woman between 40 and 55 years old in good health. Some clones in this sample may be carry-over from other donors' samples. The CDR3 here is CASSLSVVGGTEAFF. DNA of the CDR3: TGTGCCAGCAGTTTATCGGTCGTAGGTGGCACTGAAGCTTTCTTT.